This TCR beta chain comes out of a study of T cell responses to AZD1222 COVID-19 vaccine. The table lists this clone with a few counts. The antigen remains unidentified. General study results and limits: Vaccination with two AZD1222 doses was followed by a rise in Spike-specific TCR breadth and depth. Seropositive AZD1222 recipients at baseline numbered only five or six. With dominance at 160-218 and 743-854, vaccine-associated CD4 TCRs spanned spike.

Measured with immunoSEQ multiplex PCR; TCRdb has only the in-frame clones, and not every one. The sample has some 180,000 clones; around 90% are singletons. Pooling of second doses given at about 4 or about 12 weeks was done. The sample was peripheral blood, taken 28 days after the second AZD1222 dose. The clonotype originates from an adult who received the AZD1222 COVID-19 vaccine.

CDR3 protein: CASSVSNGGANTGELFF. The CDR3 DNA is TGTGCCAGCAGCGTATCTAACGGGGGGGCTAACACCGGGGAGCTGTTTTTT. The chain has TRBV9 and TRBJ2-2, with 8 nucleotides matching TRBD2. The germline V gene has CDR1 SGDLS and CDR2 YYNGEE. Trimming at V came to 1 base and at J to 2 bases, leaving 7 bases not matched to a gene. This CDR3 region has 17 residues. Full variable domain (remainder filled in from reference TRBV9 and TRBJ2-2): DSGVTQTPKHLITATGQRVTLRCSPRSGDLSVYWYQQSLDQGLQFLIQYYNGEERAKGNILERFSAQQFPDLHSELNLSSLELGDSALYFCASSVSNGGANTGELFFGEGSRLTVL.